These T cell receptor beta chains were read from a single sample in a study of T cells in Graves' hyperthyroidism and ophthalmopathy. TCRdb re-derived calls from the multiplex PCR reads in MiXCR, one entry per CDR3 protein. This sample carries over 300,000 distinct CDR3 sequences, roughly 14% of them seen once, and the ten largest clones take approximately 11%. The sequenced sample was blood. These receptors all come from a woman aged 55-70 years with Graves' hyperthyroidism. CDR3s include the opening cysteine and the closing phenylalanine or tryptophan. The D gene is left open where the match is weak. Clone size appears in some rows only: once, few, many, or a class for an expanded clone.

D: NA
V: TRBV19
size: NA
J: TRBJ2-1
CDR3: CASHPPGPSYNEQFF
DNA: TGTGCCAGTCACCCCCCGGGGCCATCCTACAATGAGCAGTTCTTC

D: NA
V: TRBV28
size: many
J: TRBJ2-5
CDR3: CASSFEAVVETQYF
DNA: TGTGCCAGCAGTTTTGAAGCAGTGGTAGAGACCCAGTACTTC

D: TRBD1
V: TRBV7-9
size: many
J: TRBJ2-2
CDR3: CASTTGAANTGELFF
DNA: TGTGCCAGCACCACAGGGGCGGCGAACACCGGGGAGCTGTTTTTT

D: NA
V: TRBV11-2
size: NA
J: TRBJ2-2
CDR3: CASSFRVVTGELFF
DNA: TGTGCCAGCAGCTTTAGAGTGGTCACCGGGGAGCTGTTTTTT

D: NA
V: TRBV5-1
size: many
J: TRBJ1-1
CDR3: CASSLAVSQNTEAFF
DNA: TGCGCCAGCAGCTTGGCCGTCAGCCAGAACACTGAAGCTTTCTTT

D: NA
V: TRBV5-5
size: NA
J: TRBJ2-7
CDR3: CASSLGTNSYEQYF
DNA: TGTGCCAGCAGCTTGGGGACTAACTCCTACGAGCAGTACTTC

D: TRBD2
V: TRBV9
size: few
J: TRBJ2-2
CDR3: CASSALGGSGTTGELFF
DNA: TGTGCCAGCAGCGCCCTGGGGGGTAGCGGGACCACCGGGGAGCTGTTTTTT

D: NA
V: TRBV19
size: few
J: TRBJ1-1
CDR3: CASSIGSRGNTEAFF
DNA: TGTGCCAGTAGTATAGGCAGCAGGGGAAACACTGAAGCTTTCTTT

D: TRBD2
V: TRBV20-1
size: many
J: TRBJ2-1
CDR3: CSVRGSSYNEQFF
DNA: TGCAGTGTTCGCGGGAGTAGCTACAATGAGCAGTTCTTC

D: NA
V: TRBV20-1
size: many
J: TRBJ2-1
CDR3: CSARDGGAAGIRYNEQFF
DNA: TGCAGTGCTAGAGATGGTGGGGCCGCCGGCATAAGGTACAATGAGCAGTTCTTC

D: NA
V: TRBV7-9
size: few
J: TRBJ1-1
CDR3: CATTLRGTEAFF
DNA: TGTGCCACCACGCTGCGGGGGACTGAAGCTTTCTTT

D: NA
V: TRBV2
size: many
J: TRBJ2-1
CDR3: CASGRGDEQFF
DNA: TGTGCCAGCGGGAGGGGGGATGAGCAGTTCTTC

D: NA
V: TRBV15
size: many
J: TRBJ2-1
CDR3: CATSRDLAGAYNEQFF
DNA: TGTGCCACCAGCAGAGATTTGGCAGGGGCTTACAATGAGCAGTTCTTC

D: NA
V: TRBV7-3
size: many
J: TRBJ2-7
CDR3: CASSLTAGASYEQYF
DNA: TGTGCCAGCAGCTTAACGGCAGGGGCCTCCTACGAGCAGTACTTC

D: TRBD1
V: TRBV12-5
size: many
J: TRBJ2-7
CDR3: CASGAGQGGEQYF
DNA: TGTGCTAGTGGCGCCGGACAGGGCGGCGAGCAGTACTTC

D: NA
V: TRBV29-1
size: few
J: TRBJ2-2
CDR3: CSGGSGELFF
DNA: TGCAGCGGGGGTTCCGGGGAGCTGTTTTTT

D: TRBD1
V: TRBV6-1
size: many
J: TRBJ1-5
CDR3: CASFDTGGDQPQHF
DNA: TGTGCCAGCTTCGACACAGGGGGAGATCAGCCCCAGCATTTT

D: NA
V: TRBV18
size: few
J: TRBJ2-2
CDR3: CASSPPNPIGELFF
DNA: TGTGCCAGCTCACCACCGAACCCCATCGGGGAGCTGTTTTTT

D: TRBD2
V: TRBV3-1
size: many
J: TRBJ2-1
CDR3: CASSQGALAGVSEQFF
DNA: TGTGCCAGCAGCCAAGGGGCACTAGCGGGAGTCAGTGAGCAGTTCTTC

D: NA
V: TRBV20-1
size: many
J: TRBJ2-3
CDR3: CSAGNTDTQYF
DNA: TGCAGTGCCGGGAACACAGATACGCAGTATTTT

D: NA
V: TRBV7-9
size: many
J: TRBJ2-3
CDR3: CASSPSAVTQYF
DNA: TGTGCCAGCAGCCCCAGCGCAGTTACGCAGTATTTT

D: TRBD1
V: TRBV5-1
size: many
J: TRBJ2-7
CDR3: CASSNRQGLDEQYF
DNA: TGCGCCAGCAGCAACAGACAGGGTCTCGACGAGCAGTACTTC

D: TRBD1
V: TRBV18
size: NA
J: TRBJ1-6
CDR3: CASSSDRVPPLHF
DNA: TGTGCCAGCTCATCGGACAGGGTTCCACCCCTCCACTTT

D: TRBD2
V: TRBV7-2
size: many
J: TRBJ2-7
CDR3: CASSFIAGTYEQYF
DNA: TGTGCCAGCAGCTTTATAGCGGGAACTTACGAGCAGTACTTC

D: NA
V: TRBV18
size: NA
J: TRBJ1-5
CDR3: CASSQSEEQPQHF
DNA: TGTGCCAGCTCACAAAGTGAGGAACAGCCCCAGCATTTT

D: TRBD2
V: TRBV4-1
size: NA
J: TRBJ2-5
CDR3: CANSQGLAGRETQYF
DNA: TGCGCCAACAGCCAAGGACTAGCGGGGAGGGAGACCCAGTACTTC

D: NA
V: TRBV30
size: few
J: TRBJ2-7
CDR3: CAWDLGGTTHYEQYF
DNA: TGTGCCTGGGACCTAGGGGGGACTACGCACTACGAGCAGTACTTC

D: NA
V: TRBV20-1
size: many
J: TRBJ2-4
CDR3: CSAIRIAKNIQYF
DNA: TGCAGTGCTATCCGGATAGCCAAAAACATTCAGTACTTC

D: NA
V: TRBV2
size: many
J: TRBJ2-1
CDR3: CASRWTTQGNEQFF
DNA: TGTGCCAGCAGATGGACCACCCAAGGAAATGAGCAGTTCTTC

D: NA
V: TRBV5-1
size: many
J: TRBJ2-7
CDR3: CASSLGSDYEQYF
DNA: TGCGCCAGCAGCTTGGGATCTGACTACGAGCAGTACTTC

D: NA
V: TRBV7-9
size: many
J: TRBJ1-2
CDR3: CASSLAARRSFGGYTF
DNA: TGTGCCAGCAGCTTAGCTGCCCGGAGATCGTTCGGGGGCTACACCTTC

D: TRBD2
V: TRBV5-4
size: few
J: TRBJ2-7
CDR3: CASSPAGDSYEQYF
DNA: TGTGCCAGCAGCCCTGCGGGAGACTCCTACGAGCAGTACTTC

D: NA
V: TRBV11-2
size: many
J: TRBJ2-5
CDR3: CASSFGLAMGTQYF
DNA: TGTGCCAGCAGCTTTGGTTTGGCAATGGGGACCCAGTACTTC

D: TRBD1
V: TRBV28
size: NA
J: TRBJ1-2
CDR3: CASRPTGVGYGYTF
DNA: TGTGCCAGCAGACCTACAGGGGTAGGCTATGGCTACACCTTC

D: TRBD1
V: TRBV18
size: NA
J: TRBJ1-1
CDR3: CASTPDREVEAFF
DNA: TGTGCCAGCACACCTGACAGGGAGGTTGAAGCTTTCTTT

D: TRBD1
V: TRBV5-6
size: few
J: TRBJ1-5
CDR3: CASSVGQGRVNQPQHF
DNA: TGTGCCAGCAGCGTCGGACAGGGGAGGGTCAATCAGCCCCAGCATTTT

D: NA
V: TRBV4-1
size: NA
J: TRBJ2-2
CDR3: CASSQAGGHLTGELFF
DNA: TGCGCCAGCAGCCAGGCAGGGGGGCATCTCACCGGGGAGCTGTTTTTT

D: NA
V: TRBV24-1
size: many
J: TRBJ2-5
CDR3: CATSPGGLEQETQYF
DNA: TGTGCCACCAGTCCGGGGGGCTTGGAGCAAGAGACCCAGTACTTC

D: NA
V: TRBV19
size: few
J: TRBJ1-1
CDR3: CASRGEQGSTEAFF
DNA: TGTGCCAGTAGAGGGGAACAGGGTTCCACTGAAGCTTTCTTT

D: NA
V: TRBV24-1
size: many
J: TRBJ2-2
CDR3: CATSDWTPGLTGELFF
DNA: TGTGCCACCAGTGACTGGACCCCGGGCCTCACCGGGGAGCTGTTTTTT

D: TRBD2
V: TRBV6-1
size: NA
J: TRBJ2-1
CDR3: CASTRLAGESNEQFF
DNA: TGTGCCAGCACCCGTCTAGCGGGAGAGTCCAATGAGCAGTTCTTC

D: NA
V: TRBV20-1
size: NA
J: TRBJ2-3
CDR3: CSARVDWSSDAPLGTDTQYF
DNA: TGCAGTGCTAGAGTGGATTGGAGTAGCGACGCTCCTCTTGGCACAGATACGCAGTATTTT

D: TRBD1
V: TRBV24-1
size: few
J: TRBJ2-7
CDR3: CATKGTGVFKQYF
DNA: TGTGCCACCAAAGGGACAGGGGTATTTAAGCAGTACTTC

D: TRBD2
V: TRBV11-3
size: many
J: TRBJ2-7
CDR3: CASSLNDVLAGGYEQYF
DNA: TGTGCCAGCAGCTTGAACGACGTACTAGCGGGAGGCTACGAGCAGTACTTC

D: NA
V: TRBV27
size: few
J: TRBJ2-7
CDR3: CASSRQISYEQYF
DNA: TGTGCCAGCAGTCGACAGATCAGCTACGAGCAGTACTTC

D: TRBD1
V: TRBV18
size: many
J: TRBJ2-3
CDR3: CASSPFGTGVSDTQYF
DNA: TGTGCCAGCTCACCTTTCGGGACAGGGGTTTCAGATACGCAGTATTTT

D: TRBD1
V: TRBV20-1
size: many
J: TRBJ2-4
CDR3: CSARQGVENIQYF
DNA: TGCAGTGCTCGACAGGGTGTCGAAAACATTCAGTACTTC

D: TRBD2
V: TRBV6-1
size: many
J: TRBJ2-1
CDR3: CASSEAPWVLLAGSRNEQFF
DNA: TGTGCCAGCAGTGAAGCTCCATGGGTTTTACTAGCGGGGTCTCGGAATGAGCAGTTCTTC

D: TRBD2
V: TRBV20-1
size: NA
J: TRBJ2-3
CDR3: CSARAGGGTDTQYF
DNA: TGCAGTGCGCGAGCGGGGGGGGGCACAGATACGCAGTATTTT

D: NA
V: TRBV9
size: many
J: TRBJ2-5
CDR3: CASSVRGGGQETQYF
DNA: TGTGCCAGCAGCGTAAGGGGGGGGGGACAAGAGACCCAGTACTTC

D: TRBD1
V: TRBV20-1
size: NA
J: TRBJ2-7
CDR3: CSAPVRTGGYYEQYF
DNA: TGCAGTGCCCCAGTCAGGACAGGAGGCTACTACGAGCAGTACTTC

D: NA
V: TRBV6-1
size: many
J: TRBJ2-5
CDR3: CASSLRDRGTSGEETQYF
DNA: TGTGCCAGCAGTCTAAGGGACAGGGGGACTAGCGGCGAAGAGACCCAGTACTTC

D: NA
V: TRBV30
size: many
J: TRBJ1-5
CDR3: CAWSVLASNQPQHF
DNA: TGTGCCTGGAGTGTATTGGCTAGCAATCAGCCCCAGCATTTT

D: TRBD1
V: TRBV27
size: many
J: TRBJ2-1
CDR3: CASSPNALTGDNEQFF
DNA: TGTGCCAGCAGTCCAAATGCCCTGACAGGGGACAATGAGCAGTTCTTC

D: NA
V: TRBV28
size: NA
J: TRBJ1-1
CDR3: CASSPPGLRGTEAFF
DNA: TGTGCCAGCAGTCCACCGGGACTAAGGGGCACTGAAGCTTTCTTT